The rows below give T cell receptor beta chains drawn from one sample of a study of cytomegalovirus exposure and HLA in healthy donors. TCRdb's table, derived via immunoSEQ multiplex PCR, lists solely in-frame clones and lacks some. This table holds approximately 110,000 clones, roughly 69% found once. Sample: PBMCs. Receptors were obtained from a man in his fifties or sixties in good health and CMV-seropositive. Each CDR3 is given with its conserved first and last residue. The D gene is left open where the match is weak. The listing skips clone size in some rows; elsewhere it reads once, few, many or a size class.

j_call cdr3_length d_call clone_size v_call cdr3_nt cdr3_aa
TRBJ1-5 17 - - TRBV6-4 TGTGCCAGCAGTGACCATCAGGGTGGGTTTAGCAATCAGCCCCAGCATTTT CASSDHQGGFSNQPQHF
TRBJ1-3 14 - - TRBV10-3 TGTGCCATCAGTGACGGGTCCACTGGAAACACCATATATTTT CAISDGSTGNTIYF
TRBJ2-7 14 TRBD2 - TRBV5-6 TGTGCCAGCAGCTCGGGACTAGCAGTCCACGAGCAGTACTTC CASSSGLAVHEQYF
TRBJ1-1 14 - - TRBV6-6 TGTGCCAGCACCCCGGTGAGGGGGTACACTGAAGCTTTCTTT CASTPVRGYTEAFF
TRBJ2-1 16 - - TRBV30 TGTGCCTGGACCCGAGGAGGCTCGGGGTCCTACAATGAGCAGTTCTTC CAWTRGGSGSYNEQFF
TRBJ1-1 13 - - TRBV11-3 TGTGCCAGCAGCCAATGGAGGGACACTGAAGCTTTCTTT CASSQWRDTEAFF
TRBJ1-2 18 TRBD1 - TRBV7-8 TGTGCCAGCAGCCCCACTAGGTCCGGGACAGCCACTAACTATGGCTACACCTTC CASSPTRSGTATNYGYTF
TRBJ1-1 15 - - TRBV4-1 TGCGCCAGCAGCCAAGCGGGAGGCTTGAACACTGAAGCTTTCTTT CASSQAGGLNTEAFF
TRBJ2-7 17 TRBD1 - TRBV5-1 TGCGCCAGCAGCTTCGAGCCGGGACAGTTACTAATCTACGAGCAGTACTTC CASSFEPGQLLIYEQYF
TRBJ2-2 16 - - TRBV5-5 TGTGCCAGCAGCCCCTACGGGTCGTACAACACCGGGGAGCTGTTTTTT CASSPYGSYNTGELFF
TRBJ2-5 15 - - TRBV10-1 TGCGCCAGCAGTGGCTGGCAGGGTGAAATGGAGACCCAGTACTTC CASSGWQGEMETQYF
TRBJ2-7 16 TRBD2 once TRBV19 TGTGCCAGTAGTCCCCGGACTAGCGGGAGCTCCTACGAGCAGTACTTC CASSPRTSGSSYEQYF
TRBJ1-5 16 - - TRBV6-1 TGTGCCAGCAGCGAAGCTTGGGAGGGTAGCAATCAGCCCCAGCATTTT CASSEAWEGSNQPQHF
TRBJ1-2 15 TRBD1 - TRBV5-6 TGTGCCAGCAGGTTTTCGGGACAGGGGGATTGGGGCTACACCTTC CASRFSGQGDWGYTF
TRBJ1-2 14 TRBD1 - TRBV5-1 TGCGCCAGCAGCACGTCGGGACAGGGGCCTGGCTACACCTTC CASSTSGQGPGYTF
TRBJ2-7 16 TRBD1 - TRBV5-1 TGCGCCAGCAGCTTTCTTACAGGGGCTGCTCGTGTCGAGCAGTACTTC CASSFLTGAARVEQYF
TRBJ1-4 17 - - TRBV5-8 TGTGCCAGCAGCTTCCTCCGCGGGGGATCAACTAATGAAAAACTGTTTTTT CASSFLRGGSTNEKLFF
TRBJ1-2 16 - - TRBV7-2 TGTGCCAGCAGCTCACCGTGGAGGGAGGGGGTAGGTGGCTACACCTTC CASSSPWREGVGGYTF
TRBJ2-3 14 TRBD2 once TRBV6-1 TGTGCCAGCAAGCTTGGGACTAGGGGAGATACGCAGTATTTT CASKLGTRGDTQYF
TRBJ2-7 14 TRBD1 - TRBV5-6 TGTGCCAGCACCTCAGGGACAGGATACTACGAGCAGTACTTC CASTSGTGYYEQYF
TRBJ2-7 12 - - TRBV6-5 TGTGCCAGCAGTTCAGGGGATGGCGAGCAGTACTTC CASSSGDGEQYF
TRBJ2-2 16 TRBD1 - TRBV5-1 TGCGCCAGCAGCCCGGGACAGCACCTGATAACCGGGGAGCTGTTTTTT CASSPGQHLITGELFF
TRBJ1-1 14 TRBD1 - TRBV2 TGTGCCAGCAGGGACCGGACAGGGCAGACTGAAGCTTTCTTT CASRDRTGQTEAFF
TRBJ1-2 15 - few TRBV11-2 TGTGCCAGCAGCTTAGGTGGGGAGAGGAAGTATGGCTACACCTTC CASSLGGERKYGYTF
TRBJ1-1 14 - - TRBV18 TGTGCCAGCTCACCCCGGGACATATCTACTGAAGCTTTCTTT CASSPRDISTEAFF
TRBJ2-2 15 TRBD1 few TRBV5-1 TGCGCCAGCAGCTTGGGACAGGGAAACACCGGGGAGCTGTTTTTT CASSLGQGNTGELFF
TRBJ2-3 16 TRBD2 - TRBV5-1 TGCGCCAGCAGCTCTATACTAGCGGGAGGCACAGATACGCAGTATTTT CASSSILAGGTDTQYF